The 4 T cell receptor beta chains below were found in one sample sequenced in a study of cytomegalovirus exposure and HLA in healthy donors. PCR used 60 Vbeta primers and 13 Jbeta primers. Repertoires were generated with immunoSEQ multiplex PCR, while TCRdb's copy carries only in-frame clones and drops some. There are some 110,000 clones in the sample; over 60% occur only once, and around 5% lies in the top ten. Sequenced sample: PBMCs. Source of these receptors: a man aged 25-40 years in good health and CMV-seropositive.

This clone was detected only a few times. Mismatch with germline at one junction end may stem from a read error. The chain uses TRBV7-9 and TRBJ2-3; the D gene is possibly TRBD2 (7 bases). This CDR3 comprises 16 residues. In germline, CDR1 is SEHNR, CDR2 FQNEAQ (reference sequence). The CDR3 here is CSSRPRGGASTDTQYF. CDR3 coding DNA: TGTTCCAGCAGACCTAGGGGGGGGGCTAGCACAGATACGCAGTATTTT.

The rearrangement uses TRBV29-1 and TRBJ1-2; 12 nucleotides agree with TRBD1. V lost 6 bases, J lost 4 bases, and 9 bases stayed unmatched. Germline values: CDR1 SQVTM, CDR2 ANQGSEA. This CDR3 region has 15 residues. CDR3 protein: CSVNRDRGLSYGYTF. CDR3 bases: TGCAGCGTGAACCGGGACAGGGGGCTGTCCTATGGCTACACCTTC.

V and J are TRBV2 and TRBJ1-4, with 7 bases that match TRBD1. Germline assignment: CDR1 SNHLY and CDR2 FYNNEI. CDR3 length: 13 residues. J gave up 8 bases and V 6 bases, and 6 bases lay outside the gene matches. Here the CDR3 reads CASRTGTEEKLFF. In nucleotides, the CDR3 is TGTGCCAGCAGGACAGGGACGGAGGAAAAACTGTTTTTT.

The chain employs TRBV6-5 and TRBJ1-2; 9 bases agree with TRBD1. Germline trimming cut 8 bases from V and 8 bases from J; bases unmatched to any gene: 9. The germline V gene has CDR1 MNHEY and CDR2 SVGAGI. This CDR3 contains 13 residues. The CDR3 sequence: CASGLQGAGGYTF. CDR3 DNA sequence: TGTGCCAGCGGACTACAGGGGGCCGGGGGCTACACCTTC.